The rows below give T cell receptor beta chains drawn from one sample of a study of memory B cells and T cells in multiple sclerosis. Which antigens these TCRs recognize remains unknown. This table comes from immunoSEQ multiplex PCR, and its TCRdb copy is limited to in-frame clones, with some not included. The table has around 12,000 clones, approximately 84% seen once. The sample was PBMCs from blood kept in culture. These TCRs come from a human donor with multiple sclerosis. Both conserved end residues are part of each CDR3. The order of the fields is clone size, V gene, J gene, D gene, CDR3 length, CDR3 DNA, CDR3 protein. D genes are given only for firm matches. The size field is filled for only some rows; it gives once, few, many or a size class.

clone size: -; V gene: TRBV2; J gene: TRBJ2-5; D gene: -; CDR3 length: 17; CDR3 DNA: TGTGCCAGCATCACTGAGGGCTCCGACAGCCTCCAAGAGACCCAGTACTTC; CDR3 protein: CASITEGSDSLQETQYF
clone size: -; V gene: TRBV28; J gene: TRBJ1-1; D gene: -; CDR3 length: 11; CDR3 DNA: TGTGCCAGCAGTTGGAAGGCTGAAGCTTTCTTT; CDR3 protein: CASSWKAEAFF
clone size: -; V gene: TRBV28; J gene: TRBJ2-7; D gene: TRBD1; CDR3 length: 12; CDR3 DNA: TGTGCCATCGCGACAGGGACCTACGAGCAGTACTTC; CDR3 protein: CAIATGTYEQYF
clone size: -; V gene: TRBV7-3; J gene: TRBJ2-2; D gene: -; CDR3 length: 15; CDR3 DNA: TGTGCCAGCAGCTTAAGCCCAGGGGACACCGGGGAGCTGTTTTTT; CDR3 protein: CASSLSPGDTGELFF
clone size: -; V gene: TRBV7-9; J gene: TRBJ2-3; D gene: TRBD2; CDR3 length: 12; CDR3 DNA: TGTGCCAGCAGCCTAGCGGCGGATACGCAGTATTTT; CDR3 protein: CASSLAADTQYF
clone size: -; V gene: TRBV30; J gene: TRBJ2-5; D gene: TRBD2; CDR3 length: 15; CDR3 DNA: TGTGCCTGGAGTGGCCTTAGCGGGCTACAAGAGACCCAGTACTTC; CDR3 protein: CAWSGLSGLQETQYF
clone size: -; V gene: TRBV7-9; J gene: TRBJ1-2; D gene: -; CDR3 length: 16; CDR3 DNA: TGTGCCAGCAGCTTAGGGACGACCGGGGCCCACTATGGCTACACCTTC; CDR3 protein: CASSLGTTGAHYGYTF
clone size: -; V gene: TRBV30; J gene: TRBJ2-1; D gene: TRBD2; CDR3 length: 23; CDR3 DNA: TGTGCCTGGAGTGGGACAGGTAGGGGTGGGGGACTAGCGGGATCCAGCTCCTACAATGAGCAGTTCTTC; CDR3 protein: CAWSGTGRGGGLAGSSSYNEQFF
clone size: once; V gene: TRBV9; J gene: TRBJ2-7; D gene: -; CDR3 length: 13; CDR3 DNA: TGTGCCAGCAGGAGGGGCATCTCCTACGAGCAGTACTTC; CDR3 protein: CASRRGISYEQYF
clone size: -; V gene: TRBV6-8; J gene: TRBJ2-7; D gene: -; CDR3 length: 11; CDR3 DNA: TGTGCCAGCAGTGAGCCCTACGAGCAGTACTTC; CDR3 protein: CASSEPYEQYF
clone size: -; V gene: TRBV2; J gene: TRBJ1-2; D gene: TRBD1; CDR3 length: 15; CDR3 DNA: TGTGCCAGCAGTTATTGGACAGGGACAAAGGCTGGCTACACCTTC; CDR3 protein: CASSYWTGTKAGYTF
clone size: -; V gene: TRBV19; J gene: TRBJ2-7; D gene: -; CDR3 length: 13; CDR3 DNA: TGTGCCAGTAGACGGATAGGAACCTACGAGCAGTACTTC; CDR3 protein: CASRRIGTYEQYF
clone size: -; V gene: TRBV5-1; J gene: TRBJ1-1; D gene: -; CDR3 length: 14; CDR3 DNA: TGCGCCAGCAGCTGGCGGGGGGAGAACACTGAAGCTTTCTTT; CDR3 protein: CASSWRGENTEAFF
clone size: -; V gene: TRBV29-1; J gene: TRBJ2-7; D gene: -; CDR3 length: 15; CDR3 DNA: TGCAGCGTTGAAGAAGGGGCGGGACCTTCCTACGAGCAGTACTTC; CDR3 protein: CSVEEGAGPSYEQYF
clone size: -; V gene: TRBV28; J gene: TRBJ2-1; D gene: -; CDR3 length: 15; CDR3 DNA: TGTGCCAGCAGTGGGGTGTCCGGGCTGAACAATGAGCAGTTCTTC; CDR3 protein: CASSGVSGLNNEQFF
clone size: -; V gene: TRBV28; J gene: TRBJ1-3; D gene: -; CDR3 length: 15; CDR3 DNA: TGTGCCAGCAGTTTGGGGGGAAGCTCTGGAAACACCATATATTTT; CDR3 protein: CASSLGGSSGNTIYF
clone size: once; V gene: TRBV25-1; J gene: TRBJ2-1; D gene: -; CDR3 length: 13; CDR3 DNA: TGTGCCAGCAGTGAAGCCGGGTACAATGAGCAGTTCTTC; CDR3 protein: CASSEAGYNEQFF
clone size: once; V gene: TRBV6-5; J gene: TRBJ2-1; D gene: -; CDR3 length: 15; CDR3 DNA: TGTGCCAGCAACCAACGGCGGGGTCCCTACAATGAGCAGTTCTTC; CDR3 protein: CASNQRRGPYNEQFF
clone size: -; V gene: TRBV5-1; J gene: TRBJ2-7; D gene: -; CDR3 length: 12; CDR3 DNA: TGCGCCAGCAGCTATGGCGCCGGGGAGCAGTACTTC; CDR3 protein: CASSYGAGEQYF
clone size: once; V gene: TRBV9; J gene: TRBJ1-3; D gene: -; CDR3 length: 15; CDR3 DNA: TGTGCCAGCAGCCGGGACGGAGGCTCTGGAAACACCATATATTTT; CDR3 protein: CASSRDGGSGNTIYF
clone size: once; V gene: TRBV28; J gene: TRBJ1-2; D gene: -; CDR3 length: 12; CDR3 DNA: TGTGCCAGCAATCTGGGAGCCTATGGCTACACCTTC; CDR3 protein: CASNLGAYGYTF
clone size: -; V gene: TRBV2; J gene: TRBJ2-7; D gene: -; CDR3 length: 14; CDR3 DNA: TGTGCCAGCATTTCGAGCGGGTCCTCCTACGAGCAGTACTTC; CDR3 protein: CASISSGSSYEQYF
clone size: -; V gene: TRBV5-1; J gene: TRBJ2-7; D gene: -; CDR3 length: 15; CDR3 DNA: TGCGCCAGCAGCACCGACCCCAGAAGCTCCTACGAGCAGTACTTC; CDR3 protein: CASSTDPRSSYEQYF
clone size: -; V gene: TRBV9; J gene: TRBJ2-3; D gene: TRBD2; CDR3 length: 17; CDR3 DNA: TGTGCCAGCAGCGTACGTAGCGGGGGGGCTTCGTCAGATACGCAGTATTTT; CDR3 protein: CASSVRSGGASSDTQYF
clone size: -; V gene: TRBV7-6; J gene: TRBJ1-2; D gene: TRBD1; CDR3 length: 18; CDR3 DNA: TGTGCCAGCAGCTCCTGGGGCAGGGGGGGAGAGGCTAACTATGGCTACACCTTC; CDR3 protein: CASSSWGRGGEANYGYTF
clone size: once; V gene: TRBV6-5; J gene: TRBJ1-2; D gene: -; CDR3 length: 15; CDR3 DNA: TGTGCCAGCAGTTTTACCCGCCTTGGGGGTAATGGCTACACCTTC; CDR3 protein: CASSFTRLGGNGYTF
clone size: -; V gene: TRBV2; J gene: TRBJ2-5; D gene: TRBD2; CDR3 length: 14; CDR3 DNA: TGTGCCAGCAGTTTAGCGGGGGGAAGGGAGACCCAGTACTTC; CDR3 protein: CASSLAGGRETQYF
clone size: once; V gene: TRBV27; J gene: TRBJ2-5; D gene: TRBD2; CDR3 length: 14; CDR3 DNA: TGTGCCAGCTGCTGGGGGAGGGAATCAGAGACCCAGTACTTC; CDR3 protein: CASCWGRESETQYF
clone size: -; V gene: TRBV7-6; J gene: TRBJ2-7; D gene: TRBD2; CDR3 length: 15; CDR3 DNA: TGTGCCAGCAGCTTAGGCGGGAGGGGGTTCTACGAGCAGTACTTC; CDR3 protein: CASSLGGRGFYEQYF
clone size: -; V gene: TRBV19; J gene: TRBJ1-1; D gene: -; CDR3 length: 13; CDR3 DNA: TGTGCCAGTAGTACAGGGGTAGGCACTGAAGCTTTCTTT; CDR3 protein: CASSTGVGTEAFF
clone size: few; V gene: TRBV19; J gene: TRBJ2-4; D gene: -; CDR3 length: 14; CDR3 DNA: TGTGCCAGTAAGGCGACGCTAGCCAAAAACATTCAGTACTTC; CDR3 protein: CASKATLAKNIQYF
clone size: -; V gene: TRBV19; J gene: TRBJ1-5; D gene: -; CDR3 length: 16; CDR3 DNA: TGTGCCAGTAGTATTAGGGGCCAGAGTAGCAATCAGCCCCAGCATTTT; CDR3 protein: CASSIRGQSSNQPQHF
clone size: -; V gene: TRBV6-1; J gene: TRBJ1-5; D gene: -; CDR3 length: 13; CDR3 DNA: TGTGCCAGCAGTGAAGTAATGAGGCAGCCCCAGCATTTT; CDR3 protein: CASSEVMRQPQHF
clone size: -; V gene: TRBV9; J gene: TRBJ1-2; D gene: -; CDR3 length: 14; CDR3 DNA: TGTGCCAGCAGCGACCTGAATCTGAGGTCTGGCTACACCTTC; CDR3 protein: CASSDLNLRSGYTF
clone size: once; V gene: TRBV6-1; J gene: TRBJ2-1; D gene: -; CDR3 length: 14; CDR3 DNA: TGTGCCAGTCTCGAGGGGGGCTCCTACAATGAGCAGTTCTTC; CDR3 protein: CASLEGGSYNEQFF
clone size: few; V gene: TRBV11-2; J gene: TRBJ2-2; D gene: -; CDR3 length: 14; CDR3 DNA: TGTGCCAGCAGCTTATCAGGGACCACCGGGGAGCTGTTTTTT; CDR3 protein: CASSLSGTTGELFF
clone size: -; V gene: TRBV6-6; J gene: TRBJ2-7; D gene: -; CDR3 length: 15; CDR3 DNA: TGTGCCAGCAGTTTGACCTTCAGGGTGACCTACGAGCAGTACTTC; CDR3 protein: CASSLTFRVTYEQYF
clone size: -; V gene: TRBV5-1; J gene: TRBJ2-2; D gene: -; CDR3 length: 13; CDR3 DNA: TGCGCCAGCAGCTTGGGTGGGACCGGGGAGCTGTTTTTT; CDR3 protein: CASSLGGTGELFF
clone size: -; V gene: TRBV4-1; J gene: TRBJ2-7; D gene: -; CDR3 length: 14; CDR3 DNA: TGCGCCAGCAGCCAAGGAGGGACATCCTACGAGCAGTACTTC; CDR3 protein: CASSQGGTSYEQYF
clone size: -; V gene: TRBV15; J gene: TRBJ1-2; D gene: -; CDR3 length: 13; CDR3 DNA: TGTGCCACCAGAGATACAGGCCGCTATGGCTACACCTTC; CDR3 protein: CATRDTGRYGYTF
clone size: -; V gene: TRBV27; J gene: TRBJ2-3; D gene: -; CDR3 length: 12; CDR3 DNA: TGTGCCAGCAGCACCCTCGGAGATACGCAGTATTTT; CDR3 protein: CASSTLGDTQYF
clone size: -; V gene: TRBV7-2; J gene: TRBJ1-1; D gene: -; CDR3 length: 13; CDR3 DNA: TGTGCCAGCAGCCCCTGGAAGAACACTGAAGCTTTCTTT; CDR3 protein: CASSPWKNTEAFF
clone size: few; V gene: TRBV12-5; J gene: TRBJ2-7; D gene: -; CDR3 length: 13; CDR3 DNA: TGTGCTAGTGGTTTAGACACCTCCTACGAGCAGTACTTC; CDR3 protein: CASGLDTSYEQYF
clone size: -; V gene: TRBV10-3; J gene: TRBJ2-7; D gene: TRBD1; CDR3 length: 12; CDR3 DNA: TGTGCCTGCCGGACAGGGCCGTACGAGCAGTACTTC; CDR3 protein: CACRTGPYEQYF
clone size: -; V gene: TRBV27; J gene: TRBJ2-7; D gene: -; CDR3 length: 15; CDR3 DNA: TGTGCCAGCACCCCTTGGTCTACCGGGGATTACGAGCAGTACTTC; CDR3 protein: CASTPWSTGDYEQYF
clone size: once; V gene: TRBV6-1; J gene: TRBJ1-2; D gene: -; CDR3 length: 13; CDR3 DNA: TGTGCCAGCAGCCAGACAGGCATTTATGGCTACACCTTC; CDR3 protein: CASSQTGIYGYTF
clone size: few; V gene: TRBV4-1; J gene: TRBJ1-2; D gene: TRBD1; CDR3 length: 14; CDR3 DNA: TGCGCCAGCAGCCAAGGGGACAGGCCTTATGGCTACACCTTC; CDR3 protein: CASSQGDRPYGYTF
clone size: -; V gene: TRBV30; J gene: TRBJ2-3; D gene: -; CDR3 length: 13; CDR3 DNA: TGTGCTCTCCAAGAGAGTAGCACAGATACGCAGTATTTT; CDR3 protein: CALQESSTDTQYF
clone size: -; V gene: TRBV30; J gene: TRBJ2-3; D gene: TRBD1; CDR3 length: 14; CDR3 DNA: TGTGCCTGGACTGGGACAGGGTCGCCAGATACGCAGTATTTT; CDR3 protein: CAWTGTGSPDTQYF
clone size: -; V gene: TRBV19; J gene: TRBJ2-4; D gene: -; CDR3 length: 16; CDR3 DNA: TGTGCCAGTAGTATCCCCCAGGGATTAGCCAAAAACATTCAGTACTTC; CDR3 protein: CASSIPQGLAKNIQYF
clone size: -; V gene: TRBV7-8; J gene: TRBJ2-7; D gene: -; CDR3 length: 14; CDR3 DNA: TGTGCCAGCAGCCCGTTAATGACAACCTACGAGCAGTACTTC; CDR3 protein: CASSPLMTTYEQYF
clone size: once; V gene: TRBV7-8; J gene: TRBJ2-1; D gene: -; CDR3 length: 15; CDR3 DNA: TGTGCCAGCAGTGAGGGGGTTATAGTTGACAATGAGCAGTTCTTC; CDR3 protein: CASSEGVIVDNEQFF
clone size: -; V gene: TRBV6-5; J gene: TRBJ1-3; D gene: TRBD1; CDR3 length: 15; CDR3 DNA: TGTGCCACCCGGGTAGGGGGCGCCGCTGGAAACACCATATATTTT; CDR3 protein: CATRVGGAAGNTIYF
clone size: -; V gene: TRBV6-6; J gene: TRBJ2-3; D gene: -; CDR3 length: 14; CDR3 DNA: TGTGCCAGCAGGCGAGAGCCCCACGGAGATACGCAGTATTTT; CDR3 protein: CASRREPHGDTQYF
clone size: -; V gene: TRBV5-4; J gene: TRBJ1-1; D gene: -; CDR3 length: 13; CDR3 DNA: TGTGCCAGCAGCTCGTGGGGGAACATTGAAGCTTTCTTT; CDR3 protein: CASSSWGNIEAFF